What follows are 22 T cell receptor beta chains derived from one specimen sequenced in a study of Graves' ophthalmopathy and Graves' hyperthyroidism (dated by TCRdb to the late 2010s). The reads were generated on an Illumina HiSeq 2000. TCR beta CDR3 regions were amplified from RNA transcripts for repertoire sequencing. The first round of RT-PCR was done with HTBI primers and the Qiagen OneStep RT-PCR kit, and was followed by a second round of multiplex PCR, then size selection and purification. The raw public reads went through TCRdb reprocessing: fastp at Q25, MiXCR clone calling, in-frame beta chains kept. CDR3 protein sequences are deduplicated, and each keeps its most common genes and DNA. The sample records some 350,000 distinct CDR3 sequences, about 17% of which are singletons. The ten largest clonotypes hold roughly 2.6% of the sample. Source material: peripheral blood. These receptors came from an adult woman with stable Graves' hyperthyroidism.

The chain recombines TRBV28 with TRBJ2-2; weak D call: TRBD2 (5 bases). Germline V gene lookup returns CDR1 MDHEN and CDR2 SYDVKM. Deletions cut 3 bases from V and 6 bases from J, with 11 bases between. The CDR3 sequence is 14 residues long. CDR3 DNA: TGTGCCAGCAGTTTGTCCGCCGGGGCCGGGGAGCTGTTTTTT. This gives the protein CASSLSAGAGELFF.

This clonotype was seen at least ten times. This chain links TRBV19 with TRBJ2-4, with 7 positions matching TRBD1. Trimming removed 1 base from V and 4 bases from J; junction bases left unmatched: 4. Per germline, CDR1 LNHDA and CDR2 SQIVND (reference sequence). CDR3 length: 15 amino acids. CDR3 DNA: TGTGCCAGTAGTATAGGACGGGACAGAAAAAACATTCAGTACTTC. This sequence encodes CASSIGRDRKNIQYF.

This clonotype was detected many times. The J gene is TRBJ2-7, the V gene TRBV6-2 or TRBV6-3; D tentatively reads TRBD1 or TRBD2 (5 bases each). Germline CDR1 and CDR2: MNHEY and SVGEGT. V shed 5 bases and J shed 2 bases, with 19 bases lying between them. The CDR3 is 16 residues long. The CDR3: CASSTTTGTLTYEQYF. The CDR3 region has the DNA TGTGCCAGCAGTACCACTACCGGGACGCTAACCTACGAGCAGTACTTC.

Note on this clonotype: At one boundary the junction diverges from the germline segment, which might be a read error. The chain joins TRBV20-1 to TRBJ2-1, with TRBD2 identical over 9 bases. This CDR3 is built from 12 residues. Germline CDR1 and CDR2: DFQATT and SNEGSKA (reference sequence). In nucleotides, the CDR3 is TGCAGTGCGGGGACTAGCCAGAATGGGCAGTTCTTC. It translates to CSAGTSQNGQFF.

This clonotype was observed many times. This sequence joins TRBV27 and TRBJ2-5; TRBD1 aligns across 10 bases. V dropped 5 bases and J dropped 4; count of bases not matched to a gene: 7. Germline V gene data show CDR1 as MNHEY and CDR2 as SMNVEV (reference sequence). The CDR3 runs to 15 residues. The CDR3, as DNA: TGTGCCAGCAGTGCCGACAGGGGGCTTTCAGAGACCCAGTACTTC. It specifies CASSADRGLSETQYF.

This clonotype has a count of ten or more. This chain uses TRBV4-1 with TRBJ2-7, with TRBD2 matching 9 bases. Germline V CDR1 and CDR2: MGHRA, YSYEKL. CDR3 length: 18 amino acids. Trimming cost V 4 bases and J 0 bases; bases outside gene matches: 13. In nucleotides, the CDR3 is TGCGCCAGCAGCCCATACCTCCCCAAGCGGGGGGCCTCCTACGAGCAGTACTTC. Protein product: CASSPYLPKRGASYEQYF.

The CDR3 DNA reads TGTGCCAGCTCTCCGGGACTAGTCCAAGAGACCCAGTACTTC. Protein product: CASSPGLVQETQYF. The chain combines TRBV7-9 with TRBJ2-5; 8 bases map to TRBD2. The trim removed 8 bases at V and 1 base at J, leaving 6 bases unmatched. Germline-derived CDR1 and CDR2 are SEHNR and FQNEAQ (reference sequence). CDR3 size: 14 residues.

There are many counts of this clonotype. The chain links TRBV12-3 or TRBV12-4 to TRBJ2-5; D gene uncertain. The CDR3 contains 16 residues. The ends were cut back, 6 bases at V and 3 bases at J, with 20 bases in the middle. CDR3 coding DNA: TGTGCCAGCAGCTACGAAGGATCGGTCCAGAAAGAGACCCAGTACTTC. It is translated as CASSYEGSVQKETQYF.

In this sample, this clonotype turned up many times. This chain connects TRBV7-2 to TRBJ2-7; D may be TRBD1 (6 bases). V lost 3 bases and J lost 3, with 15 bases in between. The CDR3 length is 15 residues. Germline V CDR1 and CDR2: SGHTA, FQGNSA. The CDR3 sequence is CASSFSGTLNYEQYF. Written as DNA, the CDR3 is TGTGCCAGCAGCTTTTCCGGGACACTGAACTACGAGCAGTACTTC.

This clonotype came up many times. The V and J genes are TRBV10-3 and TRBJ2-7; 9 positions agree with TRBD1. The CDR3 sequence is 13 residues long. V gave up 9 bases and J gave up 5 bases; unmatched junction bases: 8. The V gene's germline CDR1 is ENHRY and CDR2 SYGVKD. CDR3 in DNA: TGTGCCATACGGAAAGGGACAGGGAACGAGCAGTACTTC. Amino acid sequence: CAIRKGTGNEQYF.

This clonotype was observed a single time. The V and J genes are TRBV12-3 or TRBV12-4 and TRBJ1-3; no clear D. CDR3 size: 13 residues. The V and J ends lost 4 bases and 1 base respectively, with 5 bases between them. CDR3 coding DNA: TGTGCCAGCAGTTCCCCTTCTGGAAACACCATATATTTT. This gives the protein CASSSPSGNTIYF.

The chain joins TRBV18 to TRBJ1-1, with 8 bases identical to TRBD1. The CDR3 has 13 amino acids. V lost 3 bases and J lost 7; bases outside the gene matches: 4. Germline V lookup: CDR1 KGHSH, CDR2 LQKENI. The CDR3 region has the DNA TGTGCCAGCTCACCTCAGGACAGGGTTGAAGCTTTCTTT. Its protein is CASSPQDRVEAFF.

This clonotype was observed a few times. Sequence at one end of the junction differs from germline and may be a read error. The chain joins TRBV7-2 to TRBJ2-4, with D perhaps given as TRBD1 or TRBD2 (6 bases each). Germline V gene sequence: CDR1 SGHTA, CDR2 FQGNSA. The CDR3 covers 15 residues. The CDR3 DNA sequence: TGTGCCAGCAGCTTAGTGTGGGGGGCCCAAAACATTAAGTACTTC. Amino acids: CASSLVWGAQNIKYF.

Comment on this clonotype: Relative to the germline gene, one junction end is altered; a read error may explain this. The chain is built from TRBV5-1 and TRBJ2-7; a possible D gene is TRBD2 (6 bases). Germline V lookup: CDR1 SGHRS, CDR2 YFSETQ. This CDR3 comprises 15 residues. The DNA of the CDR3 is TGCGCCAGCAGCGTCTCCGGGACTGCCTCCCACGAGCAGTACTTC. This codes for CASSVSGTASHEQYF.

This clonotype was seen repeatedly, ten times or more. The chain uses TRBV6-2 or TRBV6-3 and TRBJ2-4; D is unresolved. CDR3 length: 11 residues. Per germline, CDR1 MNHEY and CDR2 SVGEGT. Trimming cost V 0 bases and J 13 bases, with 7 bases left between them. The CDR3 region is CASSYSNRQYF. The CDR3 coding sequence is TGTGCCAGCAGTTACTCGAATCGACAGTACTTC.

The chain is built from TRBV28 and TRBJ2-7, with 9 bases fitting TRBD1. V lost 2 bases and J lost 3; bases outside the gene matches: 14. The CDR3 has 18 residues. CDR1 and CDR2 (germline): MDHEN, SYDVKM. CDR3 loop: CASSLNFGTGPSFYEQYF. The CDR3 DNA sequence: TGTGCCAGCAGTTTAAATTTTGGGACAGGGCCTTCATTCTACGAGCAGTACTTC.

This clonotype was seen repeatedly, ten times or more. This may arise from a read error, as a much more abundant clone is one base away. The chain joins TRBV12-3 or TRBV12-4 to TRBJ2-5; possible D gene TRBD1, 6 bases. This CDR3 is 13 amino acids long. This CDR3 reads CASRQGSQETKYF. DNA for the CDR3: TGTGCCAGCAGACAGGGTAGTCAAGAGACCAAGTACTTC.

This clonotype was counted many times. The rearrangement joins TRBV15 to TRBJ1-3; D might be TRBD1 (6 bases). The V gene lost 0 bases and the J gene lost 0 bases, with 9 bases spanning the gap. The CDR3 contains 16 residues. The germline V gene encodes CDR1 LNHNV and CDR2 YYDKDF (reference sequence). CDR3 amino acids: CATSRDQGFSGNTIYF. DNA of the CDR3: TGTGCCACCAGCAGAGACCAGGGGTTCTCTGGAAACACCATATATTTT. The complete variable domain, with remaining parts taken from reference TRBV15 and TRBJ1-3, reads DAMVIQNPRYQVTQFGKPVTLSCSQTLNHNVMYWYQQKSSQAPKLLFHYYDKDFNNEADTPDNFQSRRPNTSFCFLDIRSPGLGDTAMYLCATSRDQGFSGNTIYFGEGSWLTVV.

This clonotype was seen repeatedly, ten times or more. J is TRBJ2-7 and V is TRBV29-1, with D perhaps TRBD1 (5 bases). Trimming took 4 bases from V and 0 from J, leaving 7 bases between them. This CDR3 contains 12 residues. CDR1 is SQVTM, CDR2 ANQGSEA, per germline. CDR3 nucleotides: TGCAGCGTTGCAGACAGCTCCTACGAGCAGTACTTC. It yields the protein CSVADSSYEQYF.

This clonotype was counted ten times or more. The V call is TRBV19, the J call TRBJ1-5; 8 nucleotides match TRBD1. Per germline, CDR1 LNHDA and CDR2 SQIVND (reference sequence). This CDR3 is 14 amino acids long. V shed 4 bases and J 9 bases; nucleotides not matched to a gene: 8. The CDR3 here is CASSNTGGAGPQHF. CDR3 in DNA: TGTGCCAGTAGTAATACAGGGGGAGCAGGGCCCCAGCATTTT. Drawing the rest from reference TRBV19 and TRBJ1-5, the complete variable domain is DGGITQSPKYLFRKEGQNVTLSCEQNLNHDAMYWYRQDPGQGLRLIYYSQIVNDFQKGDIAEGYSVSREKKESFPLTVTSAQKNPTAFYLCASSNTGGAGPQHFGDGTRLSIL.

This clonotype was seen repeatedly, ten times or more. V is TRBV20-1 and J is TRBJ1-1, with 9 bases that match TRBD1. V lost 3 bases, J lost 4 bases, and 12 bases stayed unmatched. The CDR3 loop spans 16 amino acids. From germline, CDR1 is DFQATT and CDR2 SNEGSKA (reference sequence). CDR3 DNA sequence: TGCAGTGCTAGTGGGACAGGGCGGCGGGTGAGCACTGAAGCTTTCTTT. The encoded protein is CSASGTGRRVSTEAFF.

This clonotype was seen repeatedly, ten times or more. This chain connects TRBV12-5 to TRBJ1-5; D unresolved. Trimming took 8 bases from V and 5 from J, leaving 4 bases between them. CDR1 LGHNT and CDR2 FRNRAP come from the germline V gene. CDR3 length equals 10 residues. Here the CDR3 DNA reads TGTGCTAGTATGGATCAGCCCCAGCATTTT. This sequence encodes CASMDQPQHF. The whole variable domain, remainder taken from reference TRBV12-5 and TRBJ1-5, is DARVTQTPRHKVTEMGQEVTMRCQPILGHNTVFWYRQTMMQGLELLAYFRNRAPLDDSGMPKDRFSAEMPDATLATLKIQPSEPRDSAVYFCASMDQPQHFGDGTRLSIL.